This TCR beta chain was recovered during a study of blood T cell repertoires in COVID-19. Under the authors' procedure: Estimation of nucleated cell counts was performed using reference gene primer amplification. Repertoires were generated with immunoSEQ multiplex PCR, while TCRdb's copy carries only in-frame clones and drops some. V and J calls and clone size are given by that table; D and trimming were obtained from the DNA. The sample includes roughly 80,000 clones, approximately 90% of them seen just once. Trimming shortened V by 0 bases and J by 7 bases, and 15 bases separated the two germline ends. The germline gives CDR1 LGHDT, CDR2 YNNKEL (reference sequence). The CDR3 covers 15 residues.

This TCR came from a middle-aged man with COVID-19, enrolled during active disease. The chain links TRBV3-1 (or the pseudogene TRBV3-2) to TRBJ1-2; perhaps TRBD1 as D (5 bases). Sequenced: peripheral blood. The CDR3 nucleotides read TGTGCCAGCAGCCAAGATTTGGCCGGGACTTCTGGCTACACCTTC. Amino acid sequence: CASSQDLAGTSGYTF.